This TCR beta chain was obtained from a study of beta chain features in type 1 diabetes. Looking at the study overall: Healthy donors and patients had similar age, gender and cell yields. Study-wide points: VDJ junctions from type 1 diabetes patients carried fewer insertions and larger deletions. In the patient group, naive, central memory and Treg TCRB repertoires seemed more alike than in the healthy donor group.

Since all of the isolated RNA was reverse transcribed, expressed TCRB transcripts were what got sequenced. Some clones are missing from TCRdb's copy, which holds only in-frame ones; the method was immunoSEQ multiplex PCR. Found here are 110,000 to 150,000 clones, over 8% of them singletons; the top ten hold about 0.6%. Cell sorting via CD45RO/CCR7/CD25/CD127/CD95/CD27 was performed to obtain CD4+ naive, central memory, regulatory and stem cell-like memory cells. Germline values: CDR1 MGHRA, CDR2 YSYEKL. The V end was cut by 4 bases, the J end by 5 bases, with 15 bases between. The CDR3 has 15 residues. Concerning this clone: Its antigen is unidentified.

This chain links TRBV4-1 with TRBJ1-5; no firm D call. The TCR originated in a woman in her thirties or forties in good health. Material: central memory CD4+ T cells from blood. CDR3 in DNA: TGCGCCAGCAGCCCGGTCCACTCGGGAGATCAGCCCCAGCATTTT. This sequence encodes CASSPVHSGDQPQHF.